This T cell receptor (beta chain) emerged from a study of blood T cell repertoires in COVID-19. This CDR3 has 15 amino acids. Germline-derived CDR1 and CDR2 are MNHNS and SASEGT. V dropped 2 bases and J dropped 4; count of bases not matched to a gene: 6. The assay was immunoSEQ multiplex PCR, and TCRdb's table has in-frame clones only and misses some. Among about 210,000 clones listed, roughly 87% were seen once. The chain is built from TRBV6-1 and TRBJ1-1; 8 nucleotides align to TRBD1. The receptor comes from an older woman with COVID-19, enrolled during active disease. Sequencing was carried out using peripheral blood. The CDR3 reads CASSERRTGSTEAFF. The CDR3 nucleotides are TGTGCCAGCAGTGAACGGCGGACAGGGAGCACTGAAGCTTTCTTT.